The sample holds many counts of the clone carrying this TCR beta chain. The antigen is undetermined. These data are taken from a study of response to subunit inactivated influenza vaccine. TCRdb re-derived calls from the RT-PCR reads in MiXCR, one entry per CDR3 protein. The sample consists of approximately 730,000 distinct CDR3 sequences, around 13% of them appearing once. Study-level results: The authors put forward the suggestion that each seasonal influenza vaccination may bring in only a limited number of new T cells.

Here the sequenced sample was PBMCs from blood, taken 14 days before vaccination. The receptor was derived from a man in his forties or fifties who received an inactivated influenza vaccine.

CDR3 amino acids: CASSPRGGAVTQYF. The CDR3 region has the DNA TGTGCCAGCAGCCCTCGGGGCGGGGCGGTGACCCAGTACTTC. The genes are TRBV7-9 and TRBJ2-5; tentative D call: TRBD2 (6 bases). Germline values: CDR1 SEHNR, CDR2 FQNEAQ (reference sequence). CDR3 length equals 14 residues. V was clipped by 5 bases and J by 7 bases, with 17 bases between them.